The TCR beta chain described here comes from a study of blood T cell repertoires in COVID-19. Across the study: From T cells, B-cell-depleted T cells, or PBMCs came the material, which was cDNA or gDNA.

Germline V gene sequence: CDR1 LNHDA, CDR2 SQIVND (reference sequence). There are 15 residues in the CDR3. V was cut by 1 base and J by 6 bases, with 16 bases left in between. Profiling relied on immunoSEQ multiplex PCR, and the TCRdb table lists in-frame clones only, not all of them. Among around 260,000 clones listed, more than 90% were seen once. This TCR came from a person aged 18 to 29 with COVID-19, enrolled during active disease. The source material was peripheral blood. V gene TRBV19 combines with J gene TRBJ2-7, with D possibly matching TRBD2 (6 bases). DNA of the CDR3: TGTGCCAGTAGTATAGCCTCTGGCGGGAACAGCGAGCAGTACTTC. Protein product: CASSIASGGNSEQYF.